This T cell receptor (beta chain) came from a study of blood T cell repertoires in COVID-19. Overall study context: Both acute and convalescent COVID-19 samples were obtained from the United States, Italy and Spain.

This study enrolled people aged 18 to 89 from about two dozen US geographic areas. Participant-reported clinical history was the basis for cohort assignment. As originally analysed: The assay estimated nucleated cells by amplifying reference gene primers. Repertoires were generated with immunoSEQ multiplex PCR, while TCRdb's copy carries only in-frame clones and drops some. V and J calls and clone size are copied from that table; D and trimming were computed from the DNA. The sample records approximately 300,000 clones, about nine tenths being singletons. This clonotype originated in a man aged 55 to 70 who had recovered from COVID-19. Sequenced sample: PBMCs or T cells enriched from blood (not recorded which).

The CDR3 DNA sequence: TGTGCCAGCTCTGCCAACAGCTTCGGGGTGTACAATGAGCAGTTCTTC. It codes for CASSANSFGVYNEQFF. This chain uses TRBV18 with TRBJ2-1; a possible D gene is TRBD2 (5 bases). Trimming cost V 6 bases and J 4 bases, with 19 bases left between them. The length of the CDR3 is 16 residues. The germline gives CDR1 KGHSH, CDR2 LQKENI.